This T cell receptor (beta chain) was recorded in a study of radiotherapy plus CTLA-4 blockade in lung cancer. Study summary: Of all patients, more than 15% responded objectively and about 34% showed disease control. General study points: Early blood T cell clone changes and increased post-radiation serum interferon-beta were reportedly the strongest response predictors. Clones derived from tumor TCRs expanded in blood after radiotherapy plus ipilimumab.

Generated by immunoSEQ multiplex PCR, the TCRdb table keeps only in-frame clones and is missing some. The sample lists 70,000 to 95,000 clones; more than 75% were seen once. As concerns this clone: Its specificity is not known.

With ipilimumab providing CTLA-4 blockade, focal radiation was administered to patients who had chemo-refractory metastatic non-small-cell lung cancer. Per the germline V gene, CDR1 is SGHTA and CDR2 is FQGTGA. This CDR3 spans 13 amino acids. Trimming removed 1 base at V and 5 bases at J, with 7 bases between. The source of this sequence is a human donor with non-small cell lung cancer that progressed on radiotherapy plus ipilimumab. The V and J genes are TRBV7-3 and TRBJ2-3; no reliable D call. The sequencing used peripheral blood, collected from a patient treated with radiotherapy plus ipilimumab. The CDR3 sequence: CASSLSRLDTQYF. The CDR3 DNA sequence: TGTGCCAGCAGCTTAAGTCGCTTAGATACGCAGTATTTT.